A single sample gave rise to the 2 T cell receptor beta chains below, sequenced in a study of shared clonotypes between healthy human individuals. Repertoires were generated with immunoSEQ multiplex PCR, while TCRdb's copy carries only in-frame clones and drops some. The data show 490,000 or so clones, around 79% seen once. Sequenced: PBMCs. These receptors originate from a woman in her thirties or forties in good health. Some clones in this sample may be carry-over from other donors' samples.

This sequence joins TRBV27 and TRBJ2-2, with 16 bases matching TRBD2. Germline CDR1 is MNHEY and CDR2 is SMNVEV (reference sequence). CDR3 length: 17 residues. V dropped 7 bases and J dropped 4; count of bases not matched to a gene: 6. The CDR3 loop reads CASTGTSGRATTGELFF. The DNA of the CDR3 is TGTGCCAGCACCGGGACTAGCGGGAGGGCGACCACCGGGGAGCTGTTTTTT.

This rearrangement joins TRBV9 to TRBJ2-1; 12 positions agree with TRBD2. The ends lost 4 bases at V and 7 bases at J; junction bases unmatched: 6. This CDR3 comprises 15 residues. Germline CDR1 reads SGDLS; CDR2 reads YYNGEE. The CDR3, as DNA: TGTGCCAGCAGCCTAGCGGGAGGGCCGTTGAATGAGCAGTTCTTC. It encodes CASSLAGGPLNEQFF.